Presented here are 28 T cell receptor beta chains from one specimen sequenced in a study of blood T cell repertoires in COVID-19. Profiling relied on immunoSEQ multiplex PCR, and the TCRdb table lists in-frame clones only, not all of them. The sample lists roughly 150,000 clones; nearly 85% were seen once. Material: peripheral blood. These receptors were taken from a human donor in a cohort sampled during active COVID-19.

This clone has just a few counts. The chain is built from TRBV7-7 and TRBJ2-1; 9 positions match TRBD1. The CDR3 consists of 14 residues. J lost 6 bases, V lost 1 base, and 1 base had no gene match. Germline V CDR1 and CDR2: SSHAT, FNYEAQ (reference sequence). This chain's CDR3 is CASSLGTGVNEQFF. CDR3 nucleotide sequence: TGTGCCAGCAGCTTAGGGACAGGGGTCAATGAGCAGTTCTTC. Drawing the rest from reference TRBV7-7 and TRBJ2-1, the complete variable domain is GAGVSQSPRYKVTKRGQDVTLRCDPISSHATLYWYQQALGQGPEFLTYFNYEAQPDKSGLPSDRFSAERPEGSISTLTIQRTEQRDSAMYRCASSLGTGVNEQFFGPGTRLTVL.

V is TRBV9 and J is TRBJ2-3, with 9 bases that match TRBD2. The CDR3 totals 14 residues. J was trimmed by 4 bases and V by 3 bases; bases with no gene match: 3. Germline V CDR1 and CDR2: SGDLS, YYNGEE. CDR3 protein: CASSAGLASDTQYF. For the CDR3, the DNA is TGTGCCAGCAGCGCGGGACTAGCTTCAGATACGCAGTATTTT.

The chain couples TRBV7-2 to TRBJ2-5, with D possibly matching TRBD2 (6 bases). The CDR3 has 15 residues. Germline assignment: CDR1 SGHTA and CDR2 FQGNSA. V lost 6 bases and J 2 bases, leaving 16 bases between the germline ends. CDR3 DNA: TGTGCCAGCAGGGTTGGTAGCGGCTGGCAAGAGACCCAGTACTTC. Its translation: CASRVGSGWQETQYF. Drawing the rest from reference TRBV7-2 and TRBJ2-5, the complete variable domain is GAGVSQSPSNKVTEKGKDVELRCDPISGHTALYWYRQSLGQGLEFLIYFQGNSAPDKSGLPSDRFSAERTGGSVSTLTIQRTQQEDSAVYLCASRVGSGWQETQYFGPGTRLLVL.

The V gene is TRBV5-1, the J gene TRBJ1-6, with a possible D match to TRBD1 (6 bases). CDR3 length: 14 amino acids. V was clipped by 4 bases and J by 5 bases, with 10 bases between them. CDR1 is SGHRS, CDR2 YFSETQ, per germline. In DNA, the CDR3 is TGCGCCAGCAGCCCCCGGGACAATAATTCACCCCTCCACTTT. Its translation is CASSPRDNNSPLHF.

The chain employs TRBV3-1 (or the pseudogene TRBV3-2) and TRBJ2-3; D is ambiguous. CDR3 length: 13 residues. Trimming took off 3 bases at V and 1 base at J, with 5 bases between the two ends. CDR1 and CDR2 from the germline V gene are LGHDT and YNNKEL (reference sequence). The DNA for the CDR3 is TGTGCCAGCAGCCAGTTAGGCACAGATACGCAGTATTTT. Translating it yields CASSQLGTDTQYF.

This rearrangement joins TRBV25-1 to TRBJ1-3; 8 positions match TRBD1. The ends lost 4 bases at V and 0 bases at J; junction bases unmatched: 2. CDR1 and CDR2 from the germline V gene are MGHDK and SYGVNS. The CDR3 totals 15 residues. The CDR3 DNA reads as TGTGCCAGCAGTGGGGACAGGCCCTCTGGAAACACCATATATTTT. This translates into CASSGDRPSGNTIYF.

The V gene is TRBV19, the J gene TRBJ2-1; weak D call: TRBD1 (7 bases). Per the germline V gene, CDR1 is LNHDA and CDR2 is SQIVND (reference sequence). This CDR3 is built from 19 residues. V was shortened by 3 bases and J by 9 bases, with 30 bases between the two germline ends. CDR3 protein: CASSIGQGDLIYIGGEQFF. The CDR3, as DNA: TGTGCCAGTAGTATTGGCCAGGGGGACCTCATCTACATCGGGGGTGAGCAGTTCTTC.

CDR3 amino acids: CASIDYSQRRTYEQYV. The CDR3 nucleotides are TGTGCCAGCATCGACTACTCACAGCGTCGTACCTACGAGCAGTACGTC. This chain links TRBV7-2 with TRBJ2-7; a possible D gene is TRBD2 (5 bases). Germline assignment: CDR1 SGHTA and CDR2 FQGNSA. The CDR3 runs 16 residues. V was cut by 7 bases and J by 2 bases, with 21 bases left in between.

This rearrangement joins TRBV19 to TRBJ1-2, with TRBD1 matching over 8 bases. The germline gives CDR1 LNHDA, CDR2 SQIVND (reference sequence). The CDR3 is 15 residues long. V trimming: 5 bases; J trimming: 2 bases; junction bases outside the gene matches: 7. The CDR3 here is CASSVGTGVNYGYTF. DNA of the CDR3: TGTGCCAGTAGTGTCGGGACAGGCGTAAACTATGGCTACACCTTC.

The chain employs TRBV6-6 and TRBJ2-7, with 9 positions matching TRBD1. The CDR3 consists of 13 residues. The germline V gene has CDR1 MNHNY and CDR2 SVGAGI (reference sequence). The V segment lost 6 bases and the J segment 3 bases; nucleotides outside the gene matches: 3. CDR3 DNA: TGTGCCAGCAGCCAGGGACAGGGCTACGAGCAGTACTTC. Encoded protein: CASSQGQGYEQYF.

J is TRBJ1-1 and V is TRBV2, with D possibly matching TRBD1 (6 bases). The CDR3 loop spans 15 amino acids. Germline CDR1 reads SNHLY; CDR2 reads FYNNEI. V was shortened by 8 bases and J by 4 bases, with 20 bases between the two germline ends. Written as DNA, the CDR3 is TGTGCCAGCGGAGGCAGGGGCCGCGCCCCCACTGAAGCTTTCTTT. This codes for CASGGRGRAPTEAFF.

The chain employs TRBV5-6 and TRBJ2-5, with a tentative D call TRBD1 (6 bases). Looked up from germline, CDR1 is SGHDT and CDR2 is YYEEEE. CDR3 length: 13 residues. Trimming took off 4 bases at V and 4 bases at J, with 11 bases between the two ends. The CDR3 DNA is TGTGCCAGCAGCGGGACAAGGGGAGAGACCCAGTACTTC. Translating it yields CASSGTRGETQYF. The full variable domain, completed using reference TRBV5-6 and TRBJ2-5, is DAGVTQSPTHLIKTRGQQVTLRCSPKSGHDTVSWYQQALGQGPQFIFQYYEEEERQRGNFPDRFSGHQFPNYSSELNVNALLLGDSALYLCASSGTRGETQYFGPGTRLLVL.

The V gene is TRBV9, the J gene TRBJ2-3; TRBD1 is a possible D gene (6 bases). V was cut by 1 base and J by 4 bases, with 13 bases left in between. The CDR3 runs 15 residues. The germline CDR1 and CDR2 sequences are SGDLS and YYNGEE. CDR3 DNA sequence: TGTGCCAGCAGCGTATCTCCCAGGGGATCAGATACGCAGTATTTT. Residues: CASSVSPRGSDTQYF.

This rearrangement joins TRBV19 to TRBJ1-2; TRBD1 might be the D (5 bases). With 3 bases removed from V and 3 bases from J, the gap between germline ends came to 11 bases. The CDR3 length is 14 residues. Germline lookup yields CDR1 LNHDA and CDR2 SQIVND (reference sequence). CDR3 coding DNA: TGTGCCAGTAGTATCGAAGGGGTATACTATGGCTACACCTTC. Its protein is CASSIEGVYYGYTF.

This clone appeared once. The chain is built from TRBV3-1 (or the pseudogene TRBV3-2) and TRBJ1-6, with TRBD1 matching over 10 bases. Per germline, CDR1 LGHDT and CDR2 YNNKEL (reference sequence). Trimming at V came to 3 bases and at J to 7 bases, leaving 9 bases not matched to a gene. The CDR3 spans 17 residues. CDR3 in DNA: TGTGCCAGCAGCCACACCGTAGCGGGACAGGGGAATTCACCCCTCCACTTT. Its protein product is CASSHTVAGQGNSPLHF.

The rearrangement links TRBV7-8 to TRBJ2-1, with 8 positions matching TRBD2. CDR3 size: 16 residues. The junction had 8 bases not matched to a gene; V was cut back by 3 bases and J by 4 bases. Germline lookup yields CDR1 SGHVS and CDR2 FQNEAQ. The CDR3 DNA is TGTGCCAGCAGCTTTAAGATTAGCGGGACTTACAATGAGCAGTTCTTC. This translates into CASSFKISGTYNEQFF.

The CDR3 protein is CASPSGNTIYF. For the CDR3, the DNA is TGTGCCAGCCCTTCCGGAAACACCATATATTTT. The rearrangement joins TRBV9 to TRBJ1-3; D is undetermined. Germline-derived CDR1 and CDR2 are SGDLS and YYNGEE. V was shortened by 7 bases and J by 4 bases, with 6 bases between the two germline ends. The CDR3 runs 11 residues.

The J gene is TRBJ1-1, the V gene TRBV5-1; D not certain. CDR3 length: 14 amino acids. Germline assignment: CDR1 SGHRS and CDR2 YFSETQ. Trimming pared 0 bases from V and 0 bases from J, leaving 6 bases between. CDR3 bases: TGCGCCAGCAGCTTGGGTCGGTTGAACACTGAAGCTTTCTTT. This codes for CASSLGRLNTEAFF.

The gene calls are TRBV19 and TRBJ2-5; a weak D match, TRBD2 (7 bases). The CDR3 spans 14 residues. Trimming took off 10 bases at V and 2 bases at J, with 17 bases between the two ends. CDR1 is LNHDA and CDR2 is SQIVND in the germline V gene (reference sequence). CDR3: CATGEGGGQETQYF. CDR3 in DNA: TGTGCCACCGGCGAGGGAGGGGGACAAGAGACCCAGTACTTC.

The V call is TRBV13, the J call TRBJ2-1; 7 bases match TRBD1. V gave up 5 bases and J gave up 2 bases; unmatched junction bases: 6. The CDR3 has 15 amino acids. Germline lookup yields CDR1 PRHDT and CDR2 FYEKMQ (reference sequence). CDR3 loop: CASSPRGQTYNEQFF. The CDR3, as DNA: TGTGCCAGCAGCCCAAGGGGACAGACCTACAATGAGCAGTTCTTC.

V is TRBV27 and J is TRBJ2-1; TRBD2 matches at 13 bases. Per the germline V gene, CDR1 is MNHEY and CDR2 is SMNVEV (reference sequence). The CDR3 runs 15 residues. J lost 5 bases, V lost 4 bases, and 2 bases had no gene match. The CDR3 loop reads CASSYGLAGDNEQFF. As DNA, the CDR3 is TGTGCCAGCAGTTACGGACTAGCGGGGGACAATGAGCAGTTCTTC.

The chain carries TRBV6-5 and TRBJ2-5, with D hard to call. V lost 4 bases to trimming and J lost 2 bases, with 8 bases between them. CDR1 and CDR2 from the germline V gene are MNHEY and SVGAGI. This CDR3 comprises 13 residues. In DNA form, the CDR3 reads TGTGCCAGCAGTTGGAGTCATCAAGAGACCCAGTACTTC. The encoded protein is CASSWSHQETQYF.

This clone came up once. The V and J genes are TRBV19 and TRBJ1-6, with D hard to call. Germline CDR1 and CDR2: LNHDA and SQIVND (reference sequence). V lost 2 bases, J lost 6 bases, and 8 bases lay in between. This CDR3 has 14 residues. The CDR3: CASSITPGNSPLHF. CDR3 nucleotides: TGTGCCAGTAGTATAACTCCGGGTAATTCACCCCTCCACTTT. Using reference TRBV19 and TRBJ1-6 for the parts outside the CDR3, the full variable domain is DGGITQSPKYLFRKEGQNVTLSCEQNLNHDAMYWYRQDPGQGLRLIYYSQIVNDFQKGDIAEGYSVSREKKESFPLTVTSAQKNPTAFYLCASSITPGNSPLHFGNGTRLTVT.

There are a few counts of this clone. The chain uses TRBV6-6 and TRBJ1-2; D gene unclear. The CDR3 spans 12 residues. V was trimmed by 11 bases and J by 1 base, leaving 11 bases between them. Germline CDR1 reads MNHNY; CDR2 reads SVGAGI (reference sequence). The DNA for the CDR3 is TGTGCCCACGCCCCCAGTAACTATGGCTACACCTTC. It yields the protein CAHAPSNYGYTF.

The chain recombines TRBV27 with TRBJ2-1, with D unresolved. Trimming shortened V by 2 bases and J by 8 bases, and 10 bases separated the two germline ends. Germline V gene sequence: CDR1 MNHEY, CDR2 SMNVEV (reference sequence). This CDR3 comprises 13 residues. In DNA form, the CDR3 reads TGTGCCAGCAGTTTAGAAGGTCTAGATGAGCAGTTCTTC. This gives the protein CASSLEGLDEQFF.

The genes are TRBV28 and TRBJ2-4; D not certain. V lost 3 bases and J lost 9, with 9 bases in between. This CDR3 spans 12 amino acids. Germline values: CDR1 MDHEN, CDR2 SYDVKM. DNA for the CDR3: TGTGCCAGCAGTTTTGGTCCGGGCATTCAGTACTTC. Protein sequence: CASSFGPGIQYF.

This chain joins TRBV30 and TRBJ1-1, with D maybe TRBD1 (6 bases). The V and J ends lost 2 bases and 13 bases respectively, with 14 bases between them. This CDR3 has 11 residues. Germline-derived CDR1 and CDR2 are GTSNPN and SVGIG (reference sequence). CDR3 sequence (DNA): TGTGCCTGGAGTAAAGACAGGTTACTTTTCTTT. Protein sequence: CAWSKDRLLFF.

The V and J genes are TRBV3-1 (or the pseudogene TRBV3-2) and TRBJ2-1; 8 positions match TRBD2. This CDR3 has 17 residues. V lost 2 bases and J lost 2; bases outside the gene matches: 8. Germline CDR1 is LGHDT and CDR2 is YNNKEL (reference sequence). CDR3 nucleotide sequence: TGTGCCAGCAGCCAATGGACGGGGGGGAGAGCCTACAATGAGCAGTTCTTC. This encodes CASSQWTGGRAYNEQFF.